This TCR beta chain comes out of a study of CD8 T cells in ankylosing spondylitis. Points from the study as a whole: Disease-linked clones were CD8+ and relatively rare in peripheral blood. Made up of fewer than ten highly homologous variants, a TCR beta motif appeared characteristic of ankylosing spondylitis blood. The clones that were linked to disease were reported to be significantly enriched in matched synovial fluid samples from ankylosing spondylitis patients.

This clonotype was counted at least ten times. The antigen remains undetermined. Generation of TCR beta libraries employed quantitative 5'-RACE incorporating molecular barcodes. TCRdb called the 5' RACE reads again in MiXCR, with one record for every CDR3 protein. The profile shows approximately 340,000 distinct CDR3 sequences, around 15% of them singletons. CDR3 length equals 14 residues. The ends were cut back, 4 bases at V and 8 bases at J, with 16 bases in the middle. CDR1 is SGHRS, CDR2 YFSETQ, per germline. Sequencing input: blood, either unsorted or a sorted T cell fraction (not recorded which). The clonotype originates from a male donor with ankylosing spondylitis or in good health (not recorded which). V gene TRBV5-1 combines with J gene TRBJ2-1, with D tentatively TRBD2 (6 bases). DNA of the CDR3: TGCGCCAGCAGCCCACAGACTAGTAACGATGAGCAGTTCTTC. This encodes CASSPQTSNDEQFF.